Listed here are 6 T cell receptor beta chains from one sample, sequenced in a study of OX40 agonist ivuxolimab in advanced cancers. Using immunoSEQ multiplex PCR, the repertoire was profiled, and TCRdb retains in-frame clones only, with some absent. Among 70,000 or so clones listed, around 87% were seen once. The sequences come from CD4+ or CD8+ T cells sorted from blood, collected in a trial of the OX40 agonist ivuxolimab. These receptors were taken from an adult with an advanced solid tumor such as melanoma, head and neck, liver or kidney cancer.

The J gene is TRBJ1-6, the V gene TRBV5-1; D possibly corresponds to TRBD1 (5 bases). The V gene lost 4 bases and the J gene lost 7 bases, with 15 bases spanning the gap. This CDR3 region has 15 residues. Germline V gives CDR1 SGHRS, CDR2 YFSETQ. CDR3 amino acids: CASSPLGESNSPLHF. CDR3 DNA: TGCGCCAGCAGCCCTCTAGGGGAATCAAATTCACCCCTCCACTTT.

The V gene is TRBV28, the J gene TRBJ2-3, with a weak D call TRBD2 (5 bases). The CDR3 is 18 amino acids. Between the trimmed V and J ends, which lost 4 bases and 2 bases, there was a span of 22 bases. Germline lookup yields CDR1 MDHEN and CDR2 SYDVKM. DNA of the CDR3: TGTGCCAGCAGTTCCGTTCTACCAGAGCGAGGGCCCACAGATACGCAGTATTTT. Amino acids: CASSSVLPERGPTDTQYF.

This clone showed up just once. This sequence joins TRBV11-2 and TRBJ2-1; no clear D gene. CDR1 is SGHAT, CDR2 FQNNGV, per germline. V lost 1 base, J lost 5 bases, and 9 bases lay in between. The CDR3 contains 14 residues. In DNA form, the CDR3 reads TGTGCCAGCAGCTTAGGTCCAGCAAACAATGAGCAGTTCTTC. Translation gives CASSLGPANNEQFF.

The rearrangement links TRBV4-3 to TRBJ2-7; D may correspond to TRBD1 or TRBD2 (5 bases each). The CDR3 has 14 amino acids. Germline V gives CDR1 LGHNA, CDR2 YSLEER. Trimming stripped 2 bases from V and 5 bases from J, with 13 bases between. The CDR3 bases are TGCGCCAGCAGCCAACGGGACGGGGCGGACGAGCAGTACTTC. Amino acids: CASSQRDGADEQYF.

This clone was seen a few times. CDR3 in DNA: TGTGCCAGCAGCAAAACCCTTGAGAGCTACACCTTC. This translates into CASSKTLESYTF. The chain is built from TRBV6-1 and TRBJ1-2; D unresolved. With 6 bases removed from V and 9 bases from J, the gap between germline ends came to 14 bases. Germline CDR1 is MNHNS and CDR2 is SASEGT. There are 12 residues in the CDR3.

A single count supports this clone. The chain's CDR3 is CASSIILVGKSSYNEQFF. The CDR3, as DNA: TGTGCCAGTAGTATTATTTTGGTGGGCAAGAGCTCCTACAATGAGCAGTTCTTC. The V and J genes are TRBV19 and TRBJ2-1; D unresolved. Germline CDR1 and CDR2: LNHDA and SQIVND (reference sequence). Trimming pared 3 bases from V and 0 bases from J, leaving 18 bases between. The CDR3 has 18 amino acids.